These 32 T cell receptor beta chains were sequenced from one sample in a study of cytomegalovirus exposure and HLA in healthy donors. It was with 60 Vbeta and 13 Jbeta primers that the PCR ran. Generated by immunoSEQ multiplex PCR, the TCRdb table keeps only in-frame clones and is missing some. The profile shows some 150,000 clones, 75% to 90% of them singletons. The material sequenced was PBMCs. Source of these receptors: a female donor in good health and CMV-seronegative.

The J gene is TRBJ2-7, the V gene TRBV29-1, with 9 positions matching TRBD2. Trimming at V came to 7 bases and at J to 7 bases, leaving 14 bases not matched to a gene. Germline CDR1 and CDR2: SQVTM and ANQGSEA. The length of the CDR3 is 14 residues. This CDR3 reads CSASGGRDSSEQYF. As DNA, the CDR3 is TGCAGCGCCTCGGGCGGGAGGGACTCTAGTGAGCAGTACTTC.

The chain joins TRBV28 to TRBJ1-5, with D unclear. Trimming shortened V by 4 bases and J by 7 bases, and 5 bases separated the two germline ends. There are 11 residues in the CDR3. From germline, CDR1 is MDHEN and CDR2 SYDVKM. CDR3 DNA sequence: TGTGCCAGCAGTTCGGGGCAGCCCCAGCATTTT. It encodes CASSSGQPQHF.

The chain carries TRBV9 and TRBJ2-1; maybe TRBD1 (6 bases). Looked up from germline, CDR1 is SGDLS and CDR2 is YYNGEE. V was pared by 2 bases and J by 11 bases, with 14 bases between. CDR3 size: 13 residues. DNA of the CDR3: TGTGCCAGCAGCGTCGATCAAGGACAGCAGCAGTTCTTC. Its translation: CASSVDQGQQQFF.

As to this clone: The same CDR3 also results from other DNA sequences found in this sample. The gene calls are TRBV28 and TRBJ2-7, with TRBD2 identical over 8 bases. J gave up 3 bases and V 2 bases, and 0 bases lay outside the gene matches. The CDR3 length is 13 residues. The germline V gene encodes CDR1 MDHEN and CDR2 SYDVKM. CDR3 region: CASSLAGGYEQYF. As DNA, the CDR3 is TGTGCCAGCAGTTTAGCGGGAGGCTACGAGCAGTACTTC.

The chain has TRBV19 and TRBJ2-7; 9 bases match TRBD2. The CDR3 covers 17 residues. Per germline, CDR1 LNHDA and CDR2 SQIVND (reference sequence). With V trimmed by 1 base and J by 6 bases, 13 bases remained unmatched. This chain's CDR3 is CASSIGSFPGLAFEQYF. CDR3 nucleotides: TGTGCCAGTAGTATAGGTTCTTTCCCGGGACTAGCTTTCGAGCAGTACTTC. Looking up the rest from reference TRBV19 and TRBJ2-7 gives the full variable domain: DGGITQSPKYLFRKEGQNVTLSCEQNLNHDAMYWYRQDPGQGLRLIYYSQIVNDFQKGDIAEGYSVSREKKESFPLTVTSAQKNPTAFYLCASSIGSFPGLAFEQYFGPGTRLTVT.

The rearrangement links TRBV7-9 to TRBJ1-1; D gene ambiguous. Germline V gene data show CDR1 as SEHNR and CDR2 as FQNEAQ (reference sequence). The CDR3 contains 12 residues. The V end was cut by 3 bases, the J end by 1 base, with 3 bases between. The CDR3 coding sequence is TGTGCCAGCAGCTTTCAGAACACTGAAGCTTTCTTT. Protein: CASSFQNTEAFF.

This sequence joins TRBV9 and TRBJ2-5; a possible D gene is TRBD2 (7 bases). CDR1 and CDR2 (germline): SGDLS, YYNGEE. Trimming pared 4 bases from V and 4 bases from J, leaving 17 bases between. The length of the CDR3 is 15 residues. The CDR3 reads CASSPWGGAGETQYF. The CDR3 region has the DNA TGTGCCAGCAGCCCATGGGGGGGCGCGGGAGAGACCCAGTACTTC.

The chain couples TRBV6-5 to TRBJ1-1; no clear D. The CDR3 loop spans 13 amino acids. Trimming left V 6 bases short and J 2 bases short, with 10 bases between. Germline V CDR1 and CDR2: MNHEY, SVGAGI. CDR3 amino acids: CASSREVNTEAFF. As DNA, the CDR3 is TGTGCCAGCAGCCGGGAGGTAAACACTGAAGCTTTCTTT.

This CDR3 reads CASSLGGGIQETQYF. The CDR3 DNA reads TGCGCCAGCAGCTTGGGCGGCGGGATCCAAGAGACCCAGTACTTC. This chain links TRBV5-1 with TRBJ2-5, with D possibly being TRBD2 (6 bases). The germline gives CDR1 SGHRS, CDR2 YFSETQ. CDR3 length equals 15 residues. V was pared by 0 bases and J by 1 base, with 10 bases between. The variable domain in full, with the rest retrieved from reference TRBV5-1 and TRBJ2-5, is KAGVTQTPRYLIKTRGQQVTLSCSPISGHRSVSWYQQTPGQGLQFLFEYFSETQRNKGNFPGRFSGRQFSNSRSEMNVSTLELGDSALYLCASSLGGGIQETQYFGPGTRLLVL.

J is TRBJ1-5 and V is TRBV6-6; D is perhaps TRBD1 (6 bases). Looked up from germline, CDR1 is MNHNY and CDR2 is SVGAGI (reference sequence). CDR3 length: 14 amino acids. The V end was cut by 4 bases, the J end by 3 bases, with 10 bases between. The CDR3 is CASSWPGDNQPQHF. As DNA, the CDR3 is TGTGCCAGCAGTTGGCCAGGGGACAATCAGCCCCAGCATTTT.

The CDR3: CASSLLAGEHNEQFF. CDR3 DNA: TGTGCCAGCAGCCTACTAGCGGGGGAGCACAATGAGCAGTTCTTC. The chain couples TRBV6-5 to TRBJ2-1, with 11 bases that match TRBD2. Unmatched junction bases numbered 6, after V lost 6 bases and J lost 5 bases. The CDR3 contains 15 residues. Looked up from germline, CDR1 is MNHEY and CDR2 is SVGAGI.

This chain links TRBV5-4 with TRBJ2-7, with TRBD2 matching over 11 bases. CDR1 is SGHNT, CDR2 YYREEE, per germline (reference sequence). The length of the CDR3 is 18 residues. V shed 0 bases and J 4 bases; nucleotides not matched to a gene: 12. DNA for the CDR3: TGTGCCAGCAGCTTGGTGGTACTAGCGGGAGAGGCGGCTTACGAGCAGTACTTC. Translating gives CASSLVVLAGEAAYEQYF.

This chain joins TRBV2 and TRBJ2-5; D gene ambiguous. V lost 4 bases and J lost 3, with 3 bases in between. Germline CDR1 reads SNHLY; CDR2 reads FYNNEI. The CDR3 extends over 11 amino acids. CDR3 protein: CASSVEETQYF. CDR3 in DNA: TGTGCCAGCAGTGTAGAAGAGACCCAGTACTTC.

The rearrangement uses TRBV5-1 and TRBJ2-1, with 9 nucleotides matching TRBD2. The CDR3 loop spans 15 amino acids. With V trimmed by 0 bases and J by 9 bases, 7 bases remained unmatched. Per the germline V gene, CDR1 is SGHRS and CDR2 is YFSETQ. The CDR3 sequence is CASSLEGTSMGEQFF. CDR3 bases: TGCGCCAGCAGCTTGGAGGGGACTAGCATGGGTGAGCAGTTCTTC. Drawing the rest from reference TRBV5-1 and TRBJ2-1, the complete variable domain is KAGVTQTPRYLIKTRGQQVTLSCSPISGHRSVSWYQQTPGQGLQFLFEYFSETQRNKGNFPGRFSGRQFSNSRSEMNVSTLELGDSALYLCASSLEGTSMGEQFFGPGTRLTVL.

This rearrangement joins TRBV7-9 to TRBJ2-3; 10 bases agree with TRBD2. The V gene's germline CDR1 is SEHNR and CDR2 FQNEAQ (reference sequence). The length of the CDR3 is 16 residues. Trimming cost V 7 bases and J 3 bases; bases outside gene matches: 10. Written as DNA, the CDR3 is TGTGCCAGCACCCAGCGGGAGGGAGAGGTGACAGATACGCAGTATTTT. Its protein product is CASTQREGEVTDTQYF.

This rearrangement joins TRBV27 to TRBJ2-3, with 8 bases lining up with TRBD2. Germline V gene lookup returns CDR1 MNHEY and CDR2 SMNVEV (reference sequence). The V segment lost 4 bases and the J segment 5 bases; nucleotides outside the gene matches: 11. CDR3 length: 16 amino acids. CDR3 sequence (DNA): TGTGCCAGCAGTTGGGCCAGCGGGAGTTTCGGAGATACGCAGTATTTT. Translated, it gives CASSWASGSFGDTQYF.

This chain links TRBV6-5 with TRBJ2-7; 7 bases map to TRBD1. With 5 bases clipped from V and 0 bases from J, the junction kept 4 bases outside the gene matches. CDR1 and CDR2 from the germline V gene are MNHEY and SVGAGI. The CDR3 consists of 14 residues. For the CDR3, the DNA is TGTGCCAGCAGTATGGGACAGAGCTCCTACGAGCAGTACTTC. Translation: CASSMGQSSYEQYF.

This rearrangement joins TRBV28 to TRBJ1-2, with D possibly being TRBD1 (5 bases). V lost 2 bases and J 2 bases, leaving 9 bases between the germline ends. CDR1 MDHEN and CDR2 SYDVKM come from the germline V gene. This CDR3 contains 14 residues. The CDR3 region has the DNA TGTGCCAGCAGTTTAGATTCAGGGAACTATGGCTACACCTTC. It yields the protein CASSLDSGNYGYTF.

The sample holds a few counts of this clone. This rearrangement joins TRBV6-4 to TRBJ1-6; 10 nucleotides match TRBD1. The J segment lost 10 bases and the V segment lost 0 bases, leaving 0 bases of the junction unmatched. Germline CDR1 and CDR2: MRHNA and SNTAGT. The CDR3 runs to 14 residues. The CDR3 region is CASSDSTGGSPLHF. The CDR3, as DNA: TGTGCCAGCAGTGACTCGACAGGGGGCTCACCCCTCCACTTT.

J is TRBJ1-2 and V is TRBV6-6; a weak D match, TRBD1 (5 bases). Germline CDR1 is MNHNY and CDR2 is SVGAGI (reference sequence). The CDR3 sequence is 15 residues long. Trimming pared 7 bases from V and 6 bases from J, leaving 21 bases between. The CDR3 loop reads CASTDTAGPNDGYTF. DNA for the CDR3: TGTGCCAGCACCGACACGGCGGGACCGAACGATGGCTACACCTTC.

This clone appeared a single time. The chain uses TRBV5-1 and TRBJ1-2, with TRBD1 matching over 8 bases. Germline V CDR1 and CDR2: SGHRS, YFSETQ. This CDR3 has 15 amino acids. V gave up 1 base and J gave up 3 bases; unmatched junction bases: 5. The CDR3 DNA sequence: TGCGCCAGCAGCTTGACCCAGACAGGGGACTATGGCTACACCTTC. Translating it yields CASSLTQTGDYGYTF.

This chain joins TRBV6-1 and TRBJ1-1; 11 bases are shared with TRBD1. This CDR3 has 16 amino acids. Germline loops: CDR1 MNHNS, CDR2 SASEGT. The V segment lost 2 bases and the J segment 7 bases; nucleotides outside the gene matches: 9. CDR3 in amino acids: CASSETPGQGGSEAFF. CDR3 nucleotide sequence: TGTGCCAGCAGTGAAACGCCGGGACAGGGGGGAAGTGAAGCTTTCTTT.

In the case of this clone: No conserved phenylalanine or tryptophan ends this CDR3, so it is likely a read error. The CDR3 is CASSLKGGELFV. The CDR3 DNA is TGTGCCAGCAGCTTAAAGGGCGGGGAGCTGTTTGTT. The chain carries TRBV7-8 and TRBJ2-2; no clear D. CDR1 and CDR2 (germline): SGHVS, FQNEAQ. The V end lost 2 bases, the J end lost 7 bases, and 5 bases lay between the germline ends. CDR3 length: 12 amino acids.

This clone was detected only a few times. This chain connects TRBV7-2 to TRBJ2-5; 7 nucleotides match TRBD2. CDR3 length: 16 residues. The V and J ends lost 1 base and 1 base, in that order; junction bases with no gene match: 6. The germline CDR1 and CDR2 sequences are SGHTA and FQGNSA. CDR3 region: CASSLVGGSPQETQYF. CDR3 coding DNA: TGTGCCAGCAGCTTAGTAGGCGGGAGCCCCCAAGAGACCCAGTACTTC.

This clone was seen a few times. V usage is TRBV19 and J usage is TRBJ2-5; 7 bases map to TRBD1. The J call may be wrong; the DNA end is better matched by TRBJ2-7. CDR1 and CDR2 from the germline V gene are LNHDA and SQIVND (reference sequence). The CDR3 is 14 amino acids. The CDR3 loop reads CASSLGQSTYEQYF. CDR3 nucleotides: TGTGCCAGTAGTTTGGGACAGTCCACCTACGAGCAGTACTTC.

The chain links TRBV5-6 to TRBJ2-3; 10 bases are shared with TRBD1. The CDR3 is 16 amino acids. In germline, CDR1 is SGHDT, CDR2 YYEEEE. Trimming cost V 2 bases and J 2 bases; bases outside gene matches: 5. CDR3 DNA sequence: TGTGCCAGCAGCTTAGCGACAGGGGGCTACACAGATACGCAGTATTTT. It yields the protein CASSLATGGYTDTQYF.

The chain recombines TRBV25-1 with TRBJ1-1; 8 bases match TRBD1. Germline V gene lookup returns CDR1 MGHDK and CDR2 SYGVNS. The CDR3 has 13 amino acids. V lost 8 bases, J lost 0 bases, and 2 bases stayed unmatched. As DNA, the CDR3 is TGTGCCAGCTCGGACAGGGTGAACACTGAAGCTTTCTTT. This codes for CASSDRVNTEAFF.

In its sample, this clone was seen once. The J gene is TRBJ2-3, the V gene TRBV7-9; D perhaps matches TRBD2 (5 bases). The CDR3 has 13 residues. Per germline, CDR1 SEHNR and CDR2 FQNEAQ (reference sequence). V was trimmed by 5 bases and J by 13 bases, leaving 19 bases between them. The CDR3 DNA reads TGTGCCAGCAGCCCACAAACGGGGTATTTGGAGTATTTT. Protein sequence: CASSPQTGYLEYF.

The V call is TRBV4-2, the J call TRBJ2-1; 11 positions agree with TRBD2. The CDR3 has 16 residues. In germline, CDR1 is LGHNA, CDR2 YNFKEQ. Germline trimming cut 6 bases from V and 7 bases from J; bases unmatched to any gene: 11. The CDR3 nucleotides read TGTGCCAGCAGTCTCCTTAGCGGGAGGGCCTTTAATGAGCAGTTCTTC. Translated, it gives CASSLLSGRAFNEQFF.

A word on this clone: The sample contains more than one DNA sequence encoding this CDR3. The chain employs TRBV28 and TRBJ2-7, with 9 nucleotides matching TRBD2. Germline CDR1 is MDHEN and CDR2 is SYDVKM. J was trimmed by 0 bases and V by 3 bases; bases with no gene match: 0. CDR3 length: 14 residues. As DNA, the CDR3 is TGTGCCAGCAGTTTTAGCGGGAGCTCCTACGAGCAGTACTTC. It yields the protein CASSFSGSSYEQYF. Filled out from reference TRBV28 and TRBJ2-7, the complete variable domain reads DVKVTQSSRYLVKRTGEKVFLECVQDMDHENMFWYRQDPGLGLRLIYFSYDVKMKEKGDIPEGYSVSREKKERFSLILESASTNQTSMYLCASSFSGSSYEQYFGPGTRLTVT.

The V gene is TRBV29-1, the J gene TRBJ2-1; TRBD2 matches 14 bases. The CDR3 contains 14 residues. Trimming took 8 bases from V and 7 from J; bases not matched to a gene: 7. The V gene's germline CDR1 is SQVTM and CDR2 ANQGSEA. CDR3 nucleotide sequence: TGCAGCTTAGCAGGGACTAGCGGGAGAAATGAGCAGTTCTTC. Protein product: CSLAGTSGRNEQFF.

This chain uses TRBV9 with TRBJ1-4; D gene uncertain. Germline V gene lookup returns CDR1 SGDLS and CDR2 YYNGEE. The length of the CDR3 is 14 residues. V lost 3 bases and J lost 0, with 6 bases in between. The CDR3 here is CASSAYATNEKLFF. CDR3 DNA sequence: TGTGCCAGCAGCGCCTATGCAACTAATGAAAAACTGTTTTTT.